This T cell receptor (beta chain) emerged from a study of T cell responses to AZD1222 COVID-19 vaccine. Whole-study findings and limits: With dominance at 160-218 and 743-854, vaccine-associated CD4 TCRs spanned spike.

As to this clone: Its matching antigen is unknown.

The data were produced by immunoSEQ multiplex PCR, yet TCRdb's version contains in-frame clones alone and is incomplete. Altogether around 120,000 clones are present, 92% being singletons, with the ten largest covering 14%. This receptor was taken from an adult in good health. Source: peripheral blood, taken on day 0 of AZD1222 vaccination.

The CDR3 DNA reads as TGTGCCAGCAGCTTGGTGCATCCGAGCGGGGGGAGGAACGAGCAGTACTTC. Its translation is CASSLVHPSGGRNEQYF. The V and J genes are TRBV5-4 and TRBJ2-7; TRBD2 matches at 9 bases. The junction had 12 bases not matched to a gene; V was cut back by 0 bases and J by 5 bases. The CDR3 sequence is 17 residues long. The V gene's germline CDR1 is SGHNT and CDR2 YYREEE (reference sequence).